Included here is one T cell receptor beta chain sequence, with context. What it binds is unknown. The CDR3 is 15 residues long. The J segment lost 2 bases and the V segment lost 5 bases, leaving 7 bases of the junction unmatched. One entry per CDR3 protein results from TCRdb running MiXCR on the reads. The profile shows roughly 570,000 distinct CDR3 sequences, 40% of them singletons. This record comes from a study of T cell repertoires in cytomegalovirus infection. Looking at the study overall: It was recently identified HLA-C-restricted and well-studied HLA-B-restricted CMV epitopes that the study used. Public TCR beta signatures were indicative of both CMV infection and a matching HLA type.

Whole-study results and caveats: The ex vivo response showed dominance by HLA-C-restricted CMV-specific TCR beta clonotypes.

This sequence originates from a human donor in good health (CMV status not recorded). Some clones in this sample may be carry-over from other donors' samples. The specimen was cultured PBMCs, collected from culture after CMV antigen stimulation. The chain recombines TRBV12-3 or TRBV12-4 with TRBJ2-3; 7 positions agree with TRBD2. The DNA for the CDR3 is TGTGCCAGCAGTCGCCGGGACTACCACACAGATACGCAGTATTTT. Translation gives CASSRRDYHTDTQYF.